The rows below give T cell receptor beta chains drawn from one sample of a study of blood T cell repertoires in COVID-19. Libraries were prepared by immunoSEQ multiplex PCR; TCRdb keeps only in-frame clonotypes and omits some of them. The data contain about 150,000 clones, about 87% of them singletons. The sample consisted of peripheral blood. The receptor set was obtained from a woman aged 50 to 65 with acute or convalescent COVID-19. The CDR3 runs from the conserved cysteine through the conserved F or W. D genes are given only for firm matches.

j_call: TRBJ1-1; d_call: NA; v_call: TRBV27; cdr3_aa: CASSLLVGVTEAFF; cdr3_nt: TGTGCCAGCAGTTTATTAGTAGGGGTCACTGAAGCTTTCTTT
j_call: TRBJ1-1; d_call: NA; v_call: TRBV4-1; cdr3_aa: CASSQPSRNTEAFF; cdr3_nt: TGCGCCAGCAGCCAACCCTCGAGGAACACTGAAGCTTTCTTT
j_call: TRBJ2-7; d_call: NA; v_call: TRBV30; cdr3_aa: CAWSVHEYGRDYEQYF; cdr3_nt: TGTGCCTGGAGTGTACATGAATATGGTCGGGACTACGAGCAGTACTTC
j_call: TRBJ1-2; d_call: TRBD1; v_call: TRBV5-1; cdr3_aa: CASRAVGGRTNYGYTF; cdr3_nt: TGCGCCAGCAGAGCGGTAGGGGGCAGGACTAACTATGGCTACACCTTC
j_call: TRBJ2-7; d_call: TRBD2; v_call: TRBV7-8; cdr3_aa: CASSFESPGTSRGEQYF; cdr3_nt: TGTGCCAGCAGCTTCGAAAGTCCCGGGACTAGCCGGGGCGAGCAGTACTTC
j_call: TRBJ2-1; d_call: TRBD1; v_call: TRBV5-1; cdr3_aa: CASSLDGTGGLSSYNEQFF; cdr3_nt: TGCGCCAGCAGCTTGGACGGGACAGGGGGCCTGAGCTCCTACAATGAGCAGTTCTTC
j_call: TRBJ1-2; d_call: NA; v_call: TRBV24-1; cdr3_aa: CATSDAEPNYGYTF; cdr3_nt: TGTGCCACCAGTGATGCGGAGCCGAACTATGGCTACACCTTC
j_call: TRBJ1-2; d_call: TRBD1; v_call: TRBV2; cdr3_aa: CASSGLRGYYGYTF; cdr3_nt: TGTGCCAGCAGTGGCCTCAGGGGGTACTATGGCTACACCTTC
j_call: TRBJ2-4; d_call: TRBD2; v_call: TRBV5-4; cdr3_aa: CASSLAREGKNIQYF; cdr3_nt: TGTGCCAGCAGCCTGGCCAGGGAGGGCAAAAACATTCAGTACTTC
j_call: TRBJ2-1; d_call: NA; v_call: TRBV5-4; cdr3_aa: CASSLNAGRMDNEQFF; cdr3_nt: TGTGCCAGCAGCTTGAACGCGGGAAGAATGGACAATGAGCAGTTCTTC